Only one count was recorded for the clone carrying this TCR beta chain. Authors' analysis steps: Amplified reference gene primers provided the basis for estimating nucleated cell counts. Generated by immunoSEQ multiplex PCR, the TCRdb table keeps only in-frame clones and is missing some. Clone size and V and J calls were adopted from that table, with D and trimming inferred from the DNA. The repertoire includes over 150,000 clones, about four fifths of them detected once, and 3.7% sits in the top ten. Trimming pared 1 base from V and 0 bases from J, leaving 13 bases between. Germline-derived CDR1 and CDR2 are SGHTA and FQGNSA. The CDR3 extends over 17 amino acids. This specimen comes from a study of blood T cell repertoires in COVID-19. Study at large: From T cells, B-cell-depleted T cells, or PBMCs came the material, which was cDNA or gDNA.

The source of this sequence is an elderly woman with acute or convalescent COVID-19. Sequenced: peripheral blood. The V gene is TRBV7-2, the J gene TRBJ2-1, with D perhaps TRBD2 (7 bases). In nucleotides, the CDR3 is TGTGCCAGCAGCTTAGGGATGGGAGGGGGCTCCTACAATGAGCAGTTCTTC. This gives the protein CASSLGMGGGSYNEQFF.